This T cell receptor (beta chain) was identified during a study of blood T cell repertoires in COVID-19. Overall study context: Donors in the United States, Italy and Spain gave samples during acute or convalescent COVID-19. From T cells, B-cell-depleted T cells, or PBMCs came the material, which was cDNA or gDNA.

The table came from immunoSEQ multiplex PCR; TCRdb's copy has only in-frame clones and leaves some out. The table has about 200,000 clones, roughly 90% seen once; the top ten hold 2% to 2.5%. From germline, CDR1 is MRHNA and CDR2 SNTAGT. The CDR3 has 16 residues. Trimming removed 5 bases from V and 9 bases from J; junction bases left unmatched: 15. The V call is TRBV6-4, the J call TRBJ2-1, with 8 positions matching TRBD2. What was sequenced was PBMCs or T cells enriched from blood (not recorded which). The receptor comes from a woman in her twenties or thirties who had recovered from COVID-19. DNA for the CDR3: TGTGCCAGCAGTAGACTGCGGGAGGCCCTCCGGGCTGAGCAGTTCTTC. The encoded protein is CASSRLREALRAEQFF.